A single sample is the source of the 8 T cell receptor beta chains below, sequenced in a study of T cell repertoires in cytomegalovirus infection. The antigens of these receptors remain unknown. A single record per CDR3 protein comes from TCRdb applying MiXCR to the reads. This repertoire shows approximately 350,000 distinct CDR3 sequences, about a third found once; its top ten account for roughly 14%. This sample comprised cultured PBMCs, obtained from culture after CMV antigen stimulation. The receptors stem from a human donor in good health (CMV status not recorded). Some clones in this sample may be carry-over from other donors' samples.

V usage is TRBV20-1 and J usage is TRBJ2-5; D is undetermined. Germline loops: CDR1 DFQATT, CDR2 SNEGSKA (reference sequence). The CDR3 runs to 12 residues. V was pared by 4 bases and J by 0 bases, with 6 bases between. CDR3 residues: CSAIDYQETQYF. The CDR3 bases are TGCAGTGCTATAGACTACCAAGAGACCCAGTACTTC.

At least ten counts were recorded for this clonotype. The V gene is TRBV28, the J gene TRBJ2-1, with D perhaps matching TRBD1 (6 bases). The V end was cut by 4 bases, the J end by 5 bases, with 21 bases between. Per the germline V gene, CDR1 is MDHEN and CDR2 is SYDVKM. The CDR3 runs to 17 residues. CDR3 nucleotide sequence: TGTGCCAGCAGTTCCCCTCCCACAGGGTTGCGGCACAATGAGCAGTTCTTC. This gives the protein CASSSPPTGLRHNEQFF.

This chain links TRBV7-2 with TRBJ2-5; D is possibly TRBD1 (5 bases). The CDR3 consists of 12 residues. Looked up from germline, CDR1 is SGHTA and CDR2 is FQGNSA. V gave up 4 bases and J gave up 5 bases, with 8 bases separating them. In nucleotides, the CDR3 is TGTGCCAGCAGCTACCCAGGGGAGACCCAGTACTTC. This encodes CASSYPGETQYF.

This clonotype was detected only a few times. V is TRBV7-8 and J is TRBJ2-2; 11 nucleotides align to TRBD2. The CDR3 is 16 amino acids. Germline assignment: CDR1 SGHVS and CDR2 FQNEAQ. The trim removed 1 base at V and 7 bases at J, leaving 5 bases unmatched. The CDR3 DNA follows: TGTGCCAGCAGCTTAGGACTAGCGGGAAGAAACGGGGAGCTGTTTTTT. This sequence encodes CASSLGLAGRNGELFF.

The chain employs TRBV6-6 and TRBJ2-7; D not certain. Germline assignment: CDR1 MNHNY and CDR2 SVGAGI (reference sequence). Trimming shortened V by 5 bases and J by 0 bases, and 11 bases separated the two germline ends. This CDR3 spans 14 amino acids. The CDR3 DNA reads TGTGCCAGCAGTCGCCACACGGACTCCTACGAGCAGTACTTC. It specifies CASSRHTDSYEQYF.

V usage is TRBV4-3 and J usage is TRBJ2-3; 7 nucleotides align to TRBD2. Germline-derived CDR1 and CDR2 are LGHNA and YSLEER. J was trimmed by 4 bases and V by 0 bases; bases with no gene match: 4. This CDR3 is built from 15 residues. CDR3 nucleotides: TGCGCCAGCAGCCAAGAACTAGCGAGAGCAGATACGCAGTATTTT. Translation gives CASSQELARADTQYF.

The chain joins TRBV30 to TRBJ2-3; D is unclear. Between the trimmed V and J ends, which lost 0 bases and 2 bases, there was a span of 15 bases. Germline V lookup: CDR1 GTSNPN, CDR2 SVGIG (reference sequence). The CDR3 runs 16 residues. CDR3 nucleotides: TGTGCCTGGAGTGTGGGTAGTAGAGCCTCCACAGATACGCAGTATTTT. Translating it yields CAWSVGSRASTDTQYF.

The genes are TRBV2 and TRBJ2-7; TRBD2 matches at 13 bases. The CDR3 runs to 15 residues. V was clipped by 4 bases and J by 2 bases; unmatched bases: 2. From germline, CDR1 is SNHLY and CDR2 FYNNEI. The CDR3: CASSGTSGGAYEQYF. The CDR3 DNA reads TGTGCCAGCAGTGGGACTAGCGGGGGAGCCTACGAGCAGTACTTC.